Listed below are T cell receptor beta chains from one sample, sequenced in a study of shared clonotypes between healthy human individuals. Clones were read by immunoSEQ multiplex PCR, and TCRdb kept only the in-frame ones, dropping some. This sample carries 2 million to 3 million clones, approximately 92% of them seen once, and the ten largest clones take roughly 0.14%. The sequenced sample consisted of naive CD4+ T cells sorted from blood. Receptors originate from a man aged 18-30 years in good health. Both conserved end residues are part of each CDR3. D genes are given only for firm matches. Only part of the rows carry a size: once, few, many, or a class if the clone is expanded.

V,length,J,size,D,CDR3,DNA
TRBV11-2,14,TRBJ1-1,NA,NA,CASSPSRLNTEAFF,TGTGCCAGCAGCCCCTCGAGGCTGAACACTGAAGCTTTCTTT
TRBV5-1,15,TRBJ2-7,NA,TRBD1,CASIKSGGPWYEQYF,TGCGCCAGCATAAAATCAGGGGGCCCGTGGTACGAGCAGTACTTC
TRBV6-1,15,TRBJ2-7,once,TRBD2,CASSEAAGLAIEQYF,TGTGCCAGCAGTGAAGCCGCAGGACTAGCGATCGAGCAGTACTTC
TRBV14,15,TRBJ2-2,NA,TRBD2,CASSHKLAGAGELFF,TGTGCCAGCAGCCACAAACTAGCGGGGGCCGGGGAGCTGTTTTTT
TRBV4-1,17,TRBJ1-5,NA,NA,CASSQGAERLSNQPQHF,TGCGCCAGCAGCCAAGGGGCGGAGAGACTCAGCAATCAGCCCCAGCATTTT
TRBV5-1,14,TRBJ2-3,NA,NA,CASSTGMGADTQYF,TGCGCCAGCAGCACAGGGATGGGCGCAGATACGCAGTATTTT
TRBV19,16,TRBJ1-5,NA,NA,CASSIMGSTFNQPQHF,TGTGCCAGTAGTATAATGGGCTCTACCTTCAATCAGCCCCAGCATTTT
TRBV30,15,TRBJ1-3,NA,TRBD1,CAWSAQGASGNTIYF,TGTGCCTGGAGTGCACAGGGGGCCTCTGGAAACACCATATATTTT
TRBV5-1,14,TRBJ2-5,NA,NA,CASSQGHFQETQYF,TGCGCCAGCAGCCAAGGACACTTCCAAGAGACCCAGTACTTC
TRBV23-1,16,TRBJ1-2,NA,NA,CASSQSIQGIKGGYTF,TGCGCCAGCAGTCAATCGATACAGGGCATAAAGGGTGGCTACACCTTC
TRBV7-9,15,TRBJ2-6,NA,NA,CASIRGDSGANVLTF,TGTGCCAGCATTAGGGGGGACTCTGGGGCCAACGTCCTGACTTTC
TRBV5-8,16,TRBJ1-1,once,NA,CASSPFLYTGNTEAFF,TGTGCCAGCAGCCCCTTCCTATATACAGGTAACACTGAAGCTTTCTTT
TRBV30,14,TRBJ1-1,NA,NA,CAWNQGGGYTEAFF,TGTGCCTGGAACCAGGGAGGGGGGTACACTGAAGCTTTCTTT
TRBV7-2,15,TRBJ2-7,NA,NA,CASSWSGPTTYEQYF,TGTGCCAGCAGCTGGTCGGGCCCCACAACCTACGAGCAGTACTTC
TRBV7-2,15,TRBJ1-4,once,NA,CASSPSTATNEKLFF,TGTGCCAGCAGCCCATCGACAGCGACTAATGAAAAACTGTTTTTT
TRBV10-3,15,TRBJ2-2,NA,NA,CAISGGTTNTGELFF,TGTGCCATCAGTGGGGGGACAACGAACACCGGGGAGCTGTTTTTT
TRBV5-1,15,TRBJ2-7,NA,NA,CASSPESGRAGEQYF,TGCGCCAGCAGCCCGGAGAGCGGGCGGGCGGGTGAGCAGTACTTC
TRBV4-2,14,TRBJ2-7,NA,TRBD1,CASSQGDSSYEQYF,TGTGCCAGCAGCCAAGGGGACAGCTCCTACGAGCAGTACTTC
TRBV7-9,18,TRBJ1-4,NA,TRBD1,CASSLGMPGQVLREKLFF,TGTGCCAGCAGCTTAGGGATGCCGGGACAGGTTTTAAGGGAAAAACTGTTTTTT
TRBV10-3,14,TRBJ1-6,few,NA,CAISESEGGSPLHF,TGTGCCATCAGTGAGTCGGAGGGCGGTTCACCCCTCCACTTT
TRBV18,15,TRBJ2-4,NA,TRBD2,CASSPGGGAKNIQYF,TGTGCCAGCTCACCGGGGGGGGGAGCCAAAAACATTCAGTACTTC
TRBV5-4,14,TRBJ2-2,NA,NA,CASSGQSNTGELFF,TGTGCCAGCAGCGGACAGTCGAACACCGGGGAGCTGTTTTTT
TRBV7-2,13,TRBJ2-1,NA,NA,CASSLSRNNEQFF,TGTGCCAGCAGCTTATCCAGAAACAATGAGCAGTTCTTC
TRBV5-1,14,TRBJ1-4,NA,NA,CASSSGTRNEKLFF,TGCGCCAGCAGTTCCGGGACAAGGAATGAAAAACTGTTTTTT
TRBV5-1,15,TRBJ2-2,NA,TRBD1,CASSLGQGSTGELFF,TGCGCCAGCAGCCTCGGACAGGGAAGCACCGGGGAGCTGTTTTTT
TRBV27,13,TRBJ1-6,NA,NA,CASSFTSGSPLHF,TGTGCCAGCAGTTTTACGTCAGGTTCACCCCTCCACTTT
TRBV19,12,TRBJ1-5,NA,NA,CASTDSNQPQHF,TGTGCCAGCACCGATAGCAATCAGCCCCAGCATTTT
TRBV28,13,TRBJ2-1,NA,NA,CASSSLLPNEQFF,TGTGCCAGCAGTAGCCTCCTGCCCAATGAGCAGTTCTTC
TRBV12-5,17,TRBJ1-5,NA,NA,CASGGMEGVSSNQPQHF,TGTGCTAGTGGGGGGATGGAGGGGGTTAGCAGCAATCAGCCCCAGCATTTT
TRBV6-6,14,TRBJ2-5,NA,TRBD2,CASSLIAGGETQYF,TGTGCCAGCAGCCTTATAGCGGGGGGGGAGACCCAGTACTTC
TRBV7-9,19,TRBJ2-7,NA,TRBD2,CASSLWVTSGRDRAYEQYF,TGTGCCAGCAGCTTATGGGTGACTAGCGGGAGGGATAGGGCCTACGAGCAGTACTTC
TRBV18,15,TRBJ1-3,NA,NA,CASSPSEAHGNTIYF,TGTGCCAGCTCACCGTCGGAGGCCCACGGAAACACCATATATTTT
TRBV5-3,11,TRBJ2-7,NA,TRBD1,CARSRTGEQYF,TGTGCCAGAAGCCGGACAGGAGAGCAGTACTTC
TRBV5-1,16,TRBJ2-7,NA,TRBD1,CASSLRDRGERYEQYF,TGCGCCAGCAGCTTGCGAGACAGGGGCGAGCGCTACGAGCAGTACTTC
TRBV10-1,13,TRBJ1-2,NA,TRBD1,CASSRDRGDGYTF,TGCGCCAGCAGCCGAGACAGGGGTGATGGCTACACCTTC
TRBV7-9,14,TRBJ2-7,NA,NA,CASSGDGSPNEQYF,TGTGCCAGCAGCGGAGACGGATCCCCCAACGAGCAGTACTTC
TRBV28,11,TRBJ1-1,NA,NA,CAIYRNTEAFF,TGTGCCATCTACAGGAACACTGAAGCTTTCTTT
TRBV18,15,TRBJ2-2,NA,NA,CASSLDVSNTGELFF,TGTGCCAGCTCACTTGATGTTTCGAACACCGGGGAGCTGTTTTTT
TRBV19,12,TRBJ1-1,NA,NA,CASSTAGVKAFF,TGTGCCAGTAGCACGGCAGGGGTGAAAGCTTTCTTT
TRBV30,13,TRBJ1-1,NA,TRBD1,CAWTRQGTTEAFF,TGTGCCTGGACCAGACAGGGGACCACTGAAGCTTTCTTT
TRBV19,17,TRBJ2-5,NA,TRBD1,CASSITGTGTVYETQYF,TGTGCCAGTAGTATAACAGGGACAGGGACCGTATATGAGACCCAGTACTTC
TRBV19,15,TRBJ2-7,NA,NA,CASSIGTGSSYEQYF,TGTGCCAGTAGTATAGGCACAGGGTCATCCTACGAGCAGTACTTC
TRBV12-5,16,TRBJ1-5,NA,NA,CASGLVRGLSNQPQHF,TGTGCTAGTGGTTTGGTTCGGGGCCTGAGCAATCAGCCCCAGCATTTT
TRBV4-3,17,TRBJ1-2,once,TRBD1,CASSHQLGQGVSYGYTF,TGCGCCAGCAGCCACCAACTGGGACAGGGTGTGAGTTATGGCTACACCTTC
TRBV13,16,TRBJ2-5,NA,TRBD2,CASSLGARGARETQYF,TGTGCCAGCAGCTTAGGAGCGCGGGGGGCAAGGGAGACCCAGTACTTC
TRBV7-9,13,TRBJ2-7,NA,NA,CASSPQGPHEQYF,TGTGCCAGCAGCCCTCAGGGGCCCCACGAGCAGTACTTC
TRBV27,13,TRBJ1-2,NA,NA,CASSNLQHYGYTF,TGTGCCAGCAGTAACCTCCAGCACTATGGCTACACCTTC
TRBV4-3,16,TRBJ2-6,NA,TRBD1,CASSQGQGSGANVLTF,TGCGCCAGCAGCCAAGGACAGGGTTCTGGGGCCAACGTCCTGACTTTC
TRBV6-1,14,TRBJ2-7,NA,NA,CASILLGGSYEQYF,TGTGCCAGCATTCTCCTGGGGGGCTCCTACGAGCAGTACTTC
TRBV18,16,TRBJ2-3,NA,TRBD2,CASSPLAGGPTDTQYF,TGTGCCAGCTCACCGCTAGCGGGGGGGCCGACAGATACGCAGTATTTT
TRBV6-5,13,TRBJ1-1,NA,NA,CASSDRYPGEAFF,TGTGCCAGCAGTGACAGGTACCCAGGAGAAGCTTTCTTT
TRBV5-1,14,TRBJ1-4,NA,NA,CASSVLRGDEKLFF,TGCGCCAGCAGCGTCCTCAGGGGCGATGAAAAACTGTTTTTT
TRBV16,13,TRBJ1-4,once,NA,CASSQSPNEKLFF,TGTGCCAGCAGCCAATCTCCTAATGAAAAACTGTTTTTT
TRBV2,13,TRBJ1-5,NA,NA,CASSRRLGQPQHF,TGTGCCAGCAGCCGCCGTTTGGGCCAGCCCCAGCATTTT
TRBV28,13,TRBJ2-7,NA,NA,CASSRTGLYEQYF,TGTGCCAGCAGTCGGACGGGGTTGTACGAGCAGTACTTC
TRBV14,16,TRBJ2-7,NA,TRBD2,CASSQDAPGRPYEQYF,TGTGCCAGCAGCCAAGACGCCCCCGGGAGGCCCTACGAGCAGTACTTC
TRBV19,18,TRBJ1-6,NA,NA,CASSIGRAGRFSNSPLHF,TGTGCCAGTAGTATAGGCCGTGCCGGAAGGTTTTCTAATTCACCCCTCCACTTT
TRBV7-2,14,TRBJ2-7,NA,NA,CASSVNRGMGEQYF,TGTGCCAGCAGCGTAAATCGGGGTATGGGCGAGCAGTACTTC
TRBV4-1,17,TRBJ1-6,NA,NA,CASSQEWQGARISPLHF,TGCGCCAGCAGCCAAGAGTGGCAGGGAGCCCGAATTTCACCCCTCCACTTT